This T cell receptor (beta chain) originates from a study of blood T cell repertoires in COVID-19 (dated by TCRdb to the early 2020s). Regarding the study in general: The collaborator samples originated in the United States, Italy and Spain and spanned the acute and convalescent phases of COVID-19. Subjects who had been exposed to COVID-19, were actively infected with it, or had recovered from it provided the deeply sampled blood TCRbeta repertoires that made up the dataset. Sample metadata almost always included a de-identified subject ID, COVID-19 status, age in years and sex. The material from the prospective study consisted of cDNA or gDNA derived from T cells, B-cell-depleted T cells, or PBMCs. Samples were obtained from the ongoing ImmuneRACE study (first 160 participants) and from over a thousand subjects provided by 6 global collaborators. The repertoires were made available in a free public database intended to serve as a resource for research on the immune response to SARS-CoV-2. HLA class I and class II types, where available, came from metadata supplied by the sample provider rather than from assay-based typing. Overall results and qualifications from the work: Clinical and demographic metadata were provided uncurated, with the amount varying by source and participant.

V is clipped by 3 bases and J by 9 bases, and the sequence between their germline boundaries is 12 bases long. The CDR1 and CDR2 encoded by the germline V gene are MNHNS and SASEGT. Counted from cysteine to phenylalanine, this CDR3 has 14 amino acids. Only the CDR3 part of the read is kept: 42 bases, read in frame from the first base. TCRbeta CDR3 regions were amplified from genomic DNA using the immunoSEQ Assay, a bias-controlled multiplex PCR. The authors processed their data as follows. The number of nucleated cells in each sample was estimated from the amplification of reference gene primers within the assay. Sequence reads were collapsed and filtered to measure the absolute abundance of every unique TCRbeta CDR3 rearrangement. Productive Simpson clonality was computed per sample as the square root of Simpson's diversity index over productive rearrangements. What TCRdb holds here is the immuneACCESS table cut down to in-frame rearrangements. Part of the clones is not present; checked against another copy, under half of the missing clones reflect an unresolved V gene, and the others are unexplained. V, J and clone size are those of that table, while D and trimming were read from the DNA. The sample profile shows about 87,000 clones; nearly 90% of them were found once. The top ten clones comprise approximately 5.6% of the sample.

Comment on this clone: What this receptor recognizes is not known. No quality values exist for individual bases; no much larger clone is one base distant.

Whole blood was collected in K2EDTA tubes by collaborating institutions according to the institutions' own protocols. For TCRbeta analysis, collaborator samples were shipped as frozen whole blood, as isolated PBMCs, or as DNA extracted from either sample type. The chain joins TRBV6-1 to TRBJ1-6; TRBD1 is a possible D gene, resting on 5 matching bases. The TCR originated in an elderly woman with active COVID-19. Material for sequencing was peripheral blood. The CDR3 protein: CASSDRGLGSPLHF. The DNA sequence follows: TGTGCCAGCAGTGATAGGGGACTGGGTTCACCCCTCCACTTT.